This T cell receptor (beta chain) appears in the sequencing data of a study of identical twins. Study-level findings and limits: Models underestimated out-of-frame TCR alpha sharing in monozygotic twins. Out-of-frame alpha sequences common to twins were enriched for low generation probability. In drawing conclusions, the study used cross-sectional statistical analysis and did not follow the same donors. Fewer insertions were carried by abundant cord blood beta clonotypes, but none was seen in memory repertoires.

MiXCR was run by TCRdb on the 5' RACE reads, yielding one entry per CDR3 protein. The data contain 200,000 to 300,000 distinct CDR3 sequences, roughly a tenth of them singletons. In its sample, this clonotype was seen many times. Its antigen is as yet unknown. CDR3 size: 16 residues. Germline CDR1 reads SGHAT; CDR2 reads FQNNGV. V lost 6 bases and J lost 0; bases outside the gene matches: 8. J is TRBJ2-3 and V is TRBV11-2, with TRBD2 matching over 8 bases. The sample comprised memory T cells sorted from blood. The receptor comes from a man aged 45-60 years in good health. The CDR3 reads CASSSGRGFSTDTQYF. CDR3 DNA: TGTGCCAGCAGTTCCGGGAGGGGCTTTAGCACAGATACGCAGTATTTT.